This T cell receptor (beta chain) was recovered during a study of blood T cell repertoires in COVID-19. Across the study: The United States, Italy and Spain provided the acute and convalescent COVID-19 samples. Sample material is recorded as cDNA or gDNA derived from T cells, B-cell-depleted T cells, or PBMCs.

The V and J ends lost 7 bases and 0 bases respectively, with 9 bases between them. In germline, CDR1 is MNHEY, CDR2 SVGAGI. The CDR3 contains 14 residues. Only in-frame clones appear in the TCRdb table, and some are missing; sequencing was by immunoSEQ multiplex PCR. The sample holds roughly 140,000 clones, about four fifths seen once. The receptor was derived from a man in his sixties with acute or convalescent COVID-19. The V gene is TRBV6-5, the J gene TRBJ1-4; the D is unclear. Sample: peripheral blood. The CDR3 protein is CASKRVATNEKLFF. CDR3 in DNA: TGTGCCAGCAAGAGGGTTGCAACTAATGAAAAACTGTTTTTT.